This TCR beta chain comes out of a study of vaccination effects on CD4 cells after COVID-19. Within the ViraFEST assay, antigen-specific CD4+ T cells underwent expansion with viral peptide pools prior to sequencing. Following a roughly 9-day culture, CD4+ T cells were purified. Each person got two doses of an mRNA SARS-CoV-2 vaccine, BNT162b2 or mRNA-1273. The CDR3 is 15 residues long. V lost 2 bases and J 0 bases, leaving 8 bases between the germline ends. The V gene's germline CDR1 is KGHSH and CDR2 LQKENI. Details on this clone: Its antigen is currently unknown.

Clones were read by immunoSEQ multiplex PCR, and TCRdb kept only the in-frame ones, dropping some. Of tens of thousands of clones listed, roughly 86% were seen once; the top ten hold roughly 1.6%. The chain recombines TRBV18 with TRBJ2-4; D might be TRBD1 or TRBD2, each matching 5 bases. The sample was CD4+ T cells from PBMCs cultured with HCoV-NL63 spike peptides, taken after COVID-19 vaccination. The clonotype was recovered from a human donor who received a COVID-19 vaccine. Some clones in this sample may be carry-over from other donors' samples. CDR3 DNA: TGTGCCAGCTCACCAACGGGGCAAGCCAAAAACATTCAGTACTTC. This codes for CASSPTGQAKNIQYF.